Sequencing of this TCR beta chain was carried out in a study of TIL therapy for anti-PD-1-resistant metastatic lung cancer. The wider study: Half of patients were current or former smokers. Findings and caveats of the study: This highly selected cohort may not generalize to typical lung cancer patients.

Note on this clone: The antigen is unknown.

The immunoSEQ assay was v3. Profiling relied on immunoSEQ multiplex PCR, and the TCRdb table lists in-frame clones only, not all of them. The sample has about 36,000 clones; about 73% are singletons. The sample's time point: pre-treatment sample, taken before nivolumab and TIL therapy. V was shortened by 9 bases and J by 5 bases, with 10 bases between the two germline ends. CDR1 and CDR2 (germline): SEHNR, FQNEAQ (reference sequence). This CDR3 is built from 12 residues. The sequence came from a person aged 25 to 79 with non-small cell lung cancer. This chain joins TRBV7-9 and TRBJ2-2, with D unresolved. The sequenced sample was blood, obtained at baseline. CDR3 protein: CASHTPTGELFF. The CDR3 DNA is TGTGCCAGTCATACCCCAACCGGGGAGCTGTTTTTT. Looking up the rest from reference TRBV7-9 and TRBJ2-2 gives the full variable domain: DTGVSQNPRHKITKRGQNVTFRCDPISEHNRLYWYRQTLGQGPEFLTYFQNEAQLEKSRLLSDRFSAERPKGSFSTLEIQRTEQGDSAMYLCASHTPTGELFFGEGSRLTVL.